These 27 T cell receptor beta chains came from one sample sequenced in a study of metastatic and nonmetastatic thyroid tumors. TCRdb re-called clones via MiXCR from the PCR reads. Of 85,000 to 100,000 clones listed, roughly an eighth were seen once; the top ten hold around 11%. Prior to thyroid surgery, none of the patients had received any treatment. The sequencing input was blood. The receptors come from a female donor with papillary thyroid cancer or a benign thyroid nodule (not recorded which). Some clones in this sample may be carry-over from other donors' samples.

This clone occurred many times. The rearrangement joins TRBV28 to TRBJ2-3, with a possible D match to TRBD2 (5 bases). Germline CDR1 MDHEN, CDR2 SYDVKM. V dropped 2 bases and J dropped 0 bases, with 12 bases sitting between them. The length of the CDR3 is 16 residues. CDR3 coding DNA: TGTGCCAGCAGTTTACCCCAGCCGGGGAGCACAGATACGCAGTATTTT. This gives the protein CASSLPQPGSTDTQYF.

This clone was recorded at least ten times. V gene TRBV3-1 combines with J gene TRBJ1-2, with no clear D. Germline lookup yields CDR1 LGHDT and CDR2 YNNKEL (reference sequence). V was cut by 3 bases and J by 10 bases, with 12 bases left in between. This CDR3 comprises 12 residues. The CDR3 region has the DNA TGTGCCAGCAGCCACCGTGAAGCCTCCTACACCTTC. It yields the protein CASSHREASYTF.

This clone was seen ten or more times. The rearrangement joins TRBV3-1 to TRBJ2-3; D not resolved. CDR3 length: 12 amino acids. V was cut by 2 bases and J by 5 bases, with 5 bases left in between. Germline CDR1 and CDR2: LGHDT and YNNKEL (reference sequence). This chain's CDR3 is CASSQPRDTQYF. In DNA, the CDR3 is TGTGCCAGCAGCCAACCTAGAGATACGCAGTATTTT.

Details on this clone: A much larger clone is a single base away; this may be a read error. The rearrangement joins TRBV20-1 to TRBJ2-5; weak D call: TRBD2 (8 bases). This CDR3 region has 15 residues. CDR1 and CDR2 (germline): DFQATT, SNEGSKA (reference sequence). CDR3 protein: CSVRGREALQETHYF. The CDR3 coding sequence is TGCAGTGTTAGGGGGCGGGAGGCGTTGCAAGAGACCCATTACTTC.

This clone was found many times. The chain has TRBV9 and TRBJ1-4; 8 positions match TRBD1. Germline-derived CDR1 and CDR2 are SGDLS and YYNGEE. The CDR3 extends over 16 amino acids. The J segment lost 5 bases and the V segment lost 0 bases, leaving 6 bases of the junction unmatched. CDR3 DNA: TGTGCCAGCAGCGTAGGAACCGGGACAGGAAATGAAAAACTGTTTTTT. Translated, it gives CASSVGTGTGNEKLFF.

The sample holds many counts of this clone. The rearrangement links TRBV10-3 to TRBJ2-7, with 7 bases matching TRBD2. The CDR3 loop spans 13 amino acids. The germline gives CDR1 ENHRY, CDR2 SYGVKD. The ends lost 6 bases at V and 3 bases at J; junction bases unmatched: 5. The CDR3, as DNA: TGTGCCATCAGCTCGGGACTACTCTACGAGCAGTACTTC. Translation gives CAISSGLLYEQYF.

This clone has only a few counts. The gene calls are TRBV28 and TRBJ2-1; D gene unclear. Germline V gene data show CDR1 as MDHEN and CDR2 as SYDVKM. The CDR3 has 13 residues. Trimming cost V 11 bases and J 7 bases, with 18 bases left between them. DNA for the CDR3: TGTGCCGTCTCGTCATTGAATTGGAATGAGCAGTTCTTC. Amino acids: CAVSSLNWNEQFF.

This clone is medium-sized in the sample. This chain links TRBV28 with TRBJ1-1; perhaps TRBD1 as D (6 bases). Per germline, CDR1 MDHEN and CDR2 SYDVKM. The CDR3 covers 14 residues. V lost 2 bases and J lost 3, with 10 bases in between. Here the CDR3 reads CASSLQGSDTEAFF. CDR3 DNA: TGTGCCAGCAGTTTACAGGGGTCGGACACTGAAGCTTTCTTT.

In this sample, this clone turned up many times. This chain connects TRBV19 to TRBJ2-7; 10 nucleotides align to TRBD2. This CDR3 has 16 amino acids. CDR1 is LNHDA and CDR2 is SQIVND in the germline V gene (reference sequence). V dropped 4 bases and J dropped 3; count of bases not matched to a gene: 9. CDR3 bases: TGTGCCAGTAGTAACTATCCTAGCGGGAGTATCTACGAGCAGTACTTC. Translated, it gives CASSNYPSGSIYEQYF. The whole variable domain, filled in from reference TRBV19 and TRBJ2-7, reads DGGITQSPKYLFRKEGQNVTLSCEQNLNHDAMYWYRQDPGQGLRLIYYSQIVNDFQKGDIAEGYSVSREKKESFPLTVTSAQKNPTAFYLCASSNYPSGSIYEQYFGPGTRLTVT.

This clone has ten or more counts. The chain has TRBV6-6 and TRBJ1-2; D unresolved. The germline V and J ends were trimmed by 2 bases and 2 bases, with 9 bases remaining between them. The CDR3 sequence is 14 residues long. Germline V gene data show CDR1 as MNHNY and CDR2 as SVGAGI (reference sequence). This chain's CDR3 is CASSYRTANYGYTF. The CDR3 nucleotides are TGTGCCAGCAGTTACCGCACGGCGAACTATGGCTACACCTTC.

This chain uses TRBV6-1 with TRBJ1-2; D gene ambiguous. CDR3 length: 11 amino acids. Germline values: CDR1 MNHNS, CDR2 SASEGT. V was shortened by 5 bases and J by 7 bases, with 8 bases between the two germline ends. CDR3 sequence: CASSKGPGYTF. DNA for the CDR3: TGTGCCAGCAGTAAAGGCCCTGGCTACACCTTC.

V and J are TRBV15 and TRBJ2-2; a weak D match, TRBD2 (6 bases). V lost 1 base and J 3 bases, leaving 12 bases between the germline ends. This CDR3 comprises 16 residues. Germline V gene lookup returns CDR1 LNHNV and CDR2 YYDKDF (reference sequence). CDR3 coding DNA: TGTGCCACCAGCAGAGGACTAGTTAGTTACACCGGGGAGCTGTTTTTT. It specifies CATSRGLVSYTGELFF. The variable domain in full, with the rest retrieved from reference TRBV15 and TRBJ2-2, is DAMVIQNPRYQVTQFGKPVTLSCSQTLNHNVMYWYQQKSSQAPKLLFHYYDKDFNNEADTPDNFQSRRPNTSFCFLDIRSPGLGDTAMYLCATSRGLVSYTGELFFGEGSRLTVL.

This clone was seen ten or more times. The V call is TRBV20-1, the J call TRBJ1-1; D unresolved. The length of the CDR3 is 13 residues. The germline CDR1 and CDR2 sequences are DFQATT and SNEGSKA (reference sequence). Trimming pared 0 bases from V and 3 bases from J, leaving 8 bases between. CDR3: CSARDKTHTEAFF. In DNA form, the CDR3 reads TGCAGTGCTAGAGATAAAACACACACTGAAGCTTTCTTT.

This clone was recorded at least ten times. The gene calls are TRBV28 and TRBJ2-3; D is uncertain. This CDR3 contains 14 residues. The V and J ends lost 6 bases and 2 bases respectively, with 12 bases between them. Germline CDR1 MDHEN, CDR2 SYDVKM. CDR3 nucleotide sequence: TGTGCCAGCAGCCCTTCCGGGTCCACAGATACGCAGTATTTT. This gives the protein CASSPSGSTDTQYF.

This clone was seen ten or more times. The chain combines TRBV9 with TRBJ1-2; D gene unclear. Trimming removed 3 bases at V and 0 bases at J, with 6 bases between. Germline V gene data show CDR1 as SGDLS and CDR2 as YYNGEE. The CDR3 extends over 13 amino acids. The CDR3 region has the DNA TGTGCCAGCAGCGGACACCCTAACTATGGCTACACCTTC. Its translation: CASSGHPNYGYTF.

This clone occurred many times. The chain carries TRBV10-1 and TRBJ1-2; 8 nucleotides line up with TRBD1. With 6 bases clipped from V and 8 bases from J, the junction kept 11 bases outside the gene matches. Germline-derived CDR1 and CDR2 are WNHNN and SYGVQD (reference sequence). The CDR3 totals 14 residues. CDR3 nucleotides: TGCGCCAGCAGGACAGGGGTGGGGTTTTTGGGCTACACCTTC. Amino acids: CASRTGVGFLGYTF.

This clone was seen many times. The chain links TRBV5-1 to TRBJ2-1, with 7 bases that match TRBD2. The CDR3 is 13 amino acids. Germline values: CDR1 SGHRS, CDR2 YFSETQ. The J segment lost 7 bases and the V segment lost 2 bases, leaving 3 bases of the junction unmatched. CDR3 coding DNA: TGCGCCAGCAGCTTCGGGGGAGGGAATGAGCAGTTCTTC. Protein: CASSFGGGNEQFF.

This clone was picked up a small number of times. This sequence joins TRBV6-1 and TRBJ2-6; D gene unclear. CDR1 and CDR2 from the germline V gene are MNHNS and SASEGT. The CDR3 has 13 amino acids. The ends were cut back, 6 bases at V and 2 bases at J, with 5 bases in the middle. In DNA, the CDR3 is TGTGCCAGCAGCCCGACTGGGGCCAACGTCCTGACTTTC. Translated: CASSPTGANVLTF.

In this sample, this clone turned up many times. V usage is TRBV12-3 or TRBV12-4 and J usage is TRBJ2-3; 8 bases match TRBD1. J was trimmed by 1 base and V by 5 bases; bases with no gene match: 2. The CDR3 loop spans 14 amino acids. The CDR3 sequence is CASSRQGRTDTQYF. The CDR3 DNA reads as TGTGCCAGCAGTCGACAGGGGCGCACAGATACGCAGTATTTT.

This clone showed up many times. CDR3 in amino acids: CASSPNRGTHQPQHF. As DNA, the CDR3 is TGTGCCAGCAGTCCTAATCGAGGGACCCATCAGCCCCAGCATTTT. V and J are TRBV6-2 or TRBV6-3 and TRBJ1-5; a possible D gene is TRBD1 (5 bases). Germline-derived CDR1 and CDR2 are MNHEY and SVGEGT. This CDR3 is 15 amino acids long. The V end was cut by 5 bases, the J end by 5 bases, with 16 bases between.

This clone was counted ten times or more. The chain joins TRBV10-3 to TRBJ2-2; 12 positions match TRBD2. V lost 8 bases to trimming and J lost 5 bases; unmatched junction nucleotides: 9. The CDR3 covers 16 residues. Germline values: CDR1 ENHRY, CDR2 SYGVKD. CDR3 sequence: CAILTSGSIGTGELFF. CDR3 in DNA: TGTGCCATCTTGACTAGCGGGAGCATTGGGACCGGGGAGCTGTTTTTT.

This clone was counted ten times or more. V is TRBV6-1 and J is TRBJ2-7; a possible D gene is TRBD2 (6 bases). V lost 3 bases and J lost 3, with 15 bases in between. The germline CDR1 and CDR2 sequences are MNHNS and SASEGT. CDR3 length: 15 amino acids. The CDR3 DNA follows: TGTGCCAGCAGTGAGGAGGCGGGATTCAACTACGAGCAGTACTTC. Amino acid sequence: CASSEEAGFNYEQYF.

This clone was counted many times. This rearrangement joins TRBV5-5 to TRBJ2-7; D is uncertain. Germline V gives CDR1 SGHKS, CDR2 YYEKEE (reference sequence). This CDR3 is 15 amino acids long. V was pared by 4 bases and J by 3 bases, with 17 bases between. The chain's CDR3 is CASSKKLAQDYEQYF. CDR3 nucleotides: TGTGCCAGCAGCAAAAAACTGGCCCAAGACTACGAGCAGTACTTC. Looking up the rest from reference TRBV5-5 and TRBJ2-7 gives the full variable domain: DAGVTQSPTHLIKTRGQQVTLRCSPISGHKSVSWYQQVLGQGPQFIFQYYEKEERGRGNFPDRFSARQFPNYSSELNVNALLLGDSALYLCASSKKLAQDYEQYFGPGTRLTVT.

On this clone: The junction departs from the called germline gene at one end, perhaps through a read error. This chain joins TRBV4-2 and TRBJ1-3, with TRBD1 as a possible D gene (6 bases). Looked up from germline, CDR1 is LGHNA and CDR2 is YNFKEQ. This CDR3 contains 16 residues. The CDR3 DNA follows: TGTGCCAGCAGCCAAGATGGGGGGGGCTCTAGAAACACCATATATTTT. Its protein is CASSQDGGGSRNTIYF.

Many counts were recorded for this clone. The chain joins TRBV28 to TRBJ2-7; TRBD1 matches 9 bases. V dropped 5 bases and J dropped 3; count of bases not matched to a gene: 11. CDR1 is MDHEN and CDR2 is SYDVKM in the germline V gene. CDR3 length equals 16 residues. The CDR3 here is CASSTGGEPLNYEQYF. CDR3 in DNA: TGTGCCAGCAGTACAGGGGGCGAGCCCTTAAACTACGAGCAGTACTTC. The full variable domain, with the rest looked up from reference TRBV28 and TRBJ2-7, is DVKVTQSSRYLVKRTGEKVFLECVQDMDHENMFWYRQDPGLGLRLIYFSYDVKMKEKGDIPEGYSVSREKKERFSLILESASTNQTSMYLCASSTGGEPLNYEQYFGPGTRLTVT.

There are many counts of this clone. This chain uses TRBV9 with TRBJ1-3; D unclear. The V gene's germline CDR1 is SGDLS and CDR2 YYNGEE. Trimming removed 0 bases from V and 0 bases from J, with 10 bases in between. This CDR3 region has 16 residues. The CDR3 DNA is TGTGCCAGCAGCGTAGACCCAGGCGACTCTGGAAACACCATATATTTT. It yields the protein CASSVDPGDSGNTIYF.

This clone was picked up many times. Other DNA sequences in this sample translate to the same CDR3. V and J are TRBV12-3 or TRBV12-4 and TRBJ2-7; 14 bases line up with TRBD2. The CDR3 is made up of 17 amino acids. Trimming at V came to 5 bases and at J to 4 bases, leaving 10 bases not matched to a gene. DNA for the CDR3: TGTGCCAGCAGTAAAACCGGGACTAGCGGGAGAAGGTACGAGCAGTACTTC. This translates into CASSKTGTSGRRYEQYF.